The rows below give T cell receptor beta chains drawn from one sample of a study of blood T cell repertoires in COVID-19. Sequencing used immunoSEQ multiplex PCR; TCRdb keeps in-frame clones, though not all of them. The sample consists of approximately 56,000 clones, over 75% of them appearing once. The specimen sequenced was peripheral blood. Source of these receptors: a man between 65 and 85 years old with active COVID-19. Each CDR3 is given with its conserved first and last residue. The order of the fields is J gene, clone size, D gene, V gene, CDR3 DNA, CDR3 protein. The D gene is left open where the match is weak. For some rows the clone size is stated as once, few or many, or as a class when expanded; others skip it.

J gene: TRBJ1-3
clone size: few
D gene: TRBD1
V gene: TRBV9
CDR3 DNA: TGTGCCAGCAGCGTAGCCGGGACAGGGTTTAGCTCTGGAAACACCATATATTTT
CDR3 protein: CASSVAGTGFSSGNTIYF

J gene: TRBJ1-1
clone size: few
D gene: TRBD1
V gene: TRBV7-3
CDR3 DNA: TGTGCCAGCAGCCAAAACCCCGTACAGGGGGAAGGGACTGAAGCTTTCTTT
CDR3 protein: CASSQNPVQGEGTEAFF

J gene: TRBJ2-1
clone size: -
D gene: -
V gene: TRBV14
CDR3 DNA: TGTGCCAGCAGCCCCGGACCCAGGGACTACAATGAGCAGTTCTTC
CDR3 protein: CASSPGPRDYNEQFF

J gene: TRBJ2-7
clone size: -
D gene: -
V gene: TRBV2
CDR3 DNA: TGTGCCAGCACCCAAAGGAGGGAAGAGCAGTACTTC
CDR3 protein: CASTQRREEQYF

J gene: TRBJ2-1
clone size: -
D gene: TRBD2
V gene: TRBV5-4
CDR3 DNA: TGTGCCAGCAGCTCCACGGGGGGTCACAATGAGCAGTTCTTC
CDR3 protein: CASSSTGGHNEQFF

J gene: TRBJ2-7
clone size: -
D gene: -
V gene: TRBV10-3
CDR3 DNA: TGTGCCATCAGTGCAACACAGGGTTTAGGGTACGAGCAGTACTTC
CDR3 protein: CAISATQGLGYEQYF

J gene: TRBJ2-3
clone size: once
D gene: -
V gene: TRBV7-2
CDR3 DNA: TGTGCCAGCTCACAGGTGGGGTATGGCACAGATACGCAGTATTTT
CDR3 protein: CASSQVGYGTDTQYF

J gene: TRBJ2-7
clone size: -
D gene: -
V gene: TRBV27
CDR3 DNA: TGTGCCAGCAGTTTGGGACCCCAGGGGGGCTACGAGCAGTACTTC
CDR3 protein: CASSLGPQGGYEQYF

J gene: TRBJ2-1
clone size: -
D gene: TRBD2
V gene: TRBV9
CDR3 DNA: TGTGCCAGCAGCGTAGGGACTAGCGGGGGGATGGGGATGGAGTTCTTC
CDR3 protein: CASSVGTSGGMGMEFF

J gene: TRBJ2-1
clone size: -
D gene: TRBD1
V gene: TRBV3-1/TRBV3-2
CDR3 DNA: TGTGCCAGCAGCCCGACAGGGACAAATGAGCAGTTCTTC
CDR3 protein: CASSPTGTNEQFF

J gene: TRBJ2-3
clone size: -
D gene: -
V gene: TRBV7-9
CDR3 DNA: TGTGCCAGCAGCAAATACCTCCGTCAGAGGGTAGCCAACGCAGATACGCAGTATTTT
CDR3 protein: CASSKYLRQRVANADTQYF

J gene: TRBJ1-5
clone size: -
D gene: -
V gene: TRBV19
CDR3 DNA: TGTGCCAGTACCTTAAGCAATCAGCCCCAGCATTTT
CDR3 protein: CASTLSNQPQHF

J gene: TRBJ2-3
clone size: -
D gene: -
V gene: TRBV6-5
CDR3 DNA: TGTGCCAGCAGATCCATGCCCAGGGTAGATACGCAGTATTTT
CDR3 protein: CASRSMPRVDTQYF

J gene: TRBJ2-5
clone size: -
D gene: TRBD1
V gene: TRBV4-1
CDR3 DNA: TGCGCCAGCAGCCAAGATTGGCAGGGGGCTCTGCCAGGAGAGACCCAGTACTTC
CDR3 protein: CASSQDWQGALPGETQYF

J gene: TRBJ1-3
clone size: -
D gene: -
V gene: TRBV27
CDR3 DNA: TGTGCCAGCAGTTTAAGGGGAACTGGAAACACCATATATTTT
CDR3 protein: CASSLRGTGNTIYF

J gene: TRBJ1-3
clone size: few
D gene: -
V gene: TRBV7-2
CDR3 DNA: TGTGCCAGCAGCTTAGCACAGGTCTCTGGAAACACCATATATTTT
CDR3 protein: CASSLAQVSGNTIYF

J gene: TRBJ2-5
clone size: -
D gene: TRBD1
V gene: TRBV28
CDR3 DNA: TGTGCCAGCAGGACAGGGGTTCAAGAGACCCAGTACTTC
CDR3 protein: CASRTGVQETQYF

J gene: TRBJ2-1
clone size: once
D gene: -
V gene: TRBV2
CDR3 DNA: TGTGCCAGCAGTGGGGTAGCACGGAATGAGCAGTTCTTC
CDR3 protein: CASSGVARNEQFF

J gene: TRBJ2-3
clone size: -
D gene: -
V gene: TRBV7-2
CDR3 DNA: TGTGCCAGCAGCTTACCACAGGGAAGCACAGATACGCAGTATTTT
CDR3 protein: CASSLPQGSTDTQYF

J gene: TRBJ2-1
clone size: -
D gene: TRBD2
V gene: TRBV7-3
CDR3 DNA: TGTGCCAGCAGCTTATTACGCGGGGGTGGGAATGAGCAGTTCTTC
CDR3 protein: CASSLLRGGGNEQFF

J gene: TRBJ1-6
clone size: few
D gene: TRBD1
V gene: TRBV19
CDR3 DNA: TGTGCCAGTAGTACCACAGGGGCAGGATCACCCCTCCACTTT
CDR3 protein: CASSTTGAGSPLHF

J gene: TRBJ1-1
clone size: -
D gene: TRBD1
V gene: TRBV6-2/TRBV6-3
CDR3 DNA: TGTGCCAGCAGTCACCCGGGACAGGGGGCCACTGAAGCTTTCTTT
CDR3 protein: CASSHPGQGATEAFF

J gene: TRBJ2-6
clone size: few
D gene: TRBD1
V gene: TRBV29-1
CDR3 DNA: TGCAGCGTTTCTGGGGACAGAGGAGGGGCCAACGTCCTGACTTTC
CDR3 protein: CSVSGDRGGANVLTF

J gene: TRBJ1-2
clone size: -
D gene: -
V gene: TRBV7-6
CDR3 DNA: TGTGCCAGCAGCTCAGATCCAGCGGGGGCCCCTACCTTC
CDR3 protein: CASSSDPAGAPTF

J gene: TRBJ2-3
clone size: -
D gene: TRBD1
V gene: TRBV2
CDR3 DNA: TGTGCCAGCAGGGGGACAGGCACAGATACGCAGTATTTT
CDR3 protein: CASRGTGTDTQYF

J gene: TRBJ2-5
clone size: -
D gene: -
V gene: TRBV12-3/TRBV12-4
CDR3 DNA: TGTGCCAGCAGTAAACAGGGTCGAGAGACCCAGTACTTC
CDR3 protein: CASSKQGRETQYF

J gene: TRBJ2-7
clone size: -
D gene: -
V gene: TRBV18
CDR3 DNA: TGTGCCAGCTCACCAGGGGCTACTGCCTACGAGCAGTACTTC
CDR3 protein: CASSPGATAYEQYF

J gene: TRBJ2-2
clone size: once
D gene: -
V gene: TRBV7-8
CDR3 DNA: TGTGCCAGCAGCTTAGTAGGAGGGGTGAACACCGGGGAGCTGTTTTTT
CDR3 protein: CASSLVGGVNTGELFF

J gene: TRBJ1-6
clone size: few
D gene: -
V gene: TRBV7-9
CDR3 DNA: TGTGCCAGCAGCTTAGCGCCGCCGGGGGAAGGTTCACCCCTCCACTTT
CDR3 protein: CASSLAPPGEGSPLHF

J gene: TRBJ1-5
clone size: medium-sized
D gene: -
V gene: TRBV7-2
CDR3 DNA: TGTGCCAGCGGGCTGAATAGCAATCAGCCCCAGCATTTT
CDR3 protein: CASGLNSNQPQHF

J gene: TRBJ2-7
clone size: -
D gene: TRBD2
V gene: TRBV11-2
CDR3 DNA: TGTGCCAGCAGCTTTTGGACTAGCGGGGGCGCCTACGAGCAGTACTTC
CDR3 protein: CASSFWTSGGAYEQYF

J gene: TRBJ2-3
clone size: -
D gene: TRBD2
V gene: TRBV5-1
CDR3 DNA: TGCGCCAGCAGCTGGGGGTACTTGCGGGGGAGTACAGATACGCAGTATTTT
CDR3 protein: CASSWGYLRGSTDTQYF

J gene: TRBJ2-2
clone size: -
D gene: TRBD1
V gene: TRBV5-4
CDR3 DNA: TGTGCCAGCAGCCAAGGGACAGGGGGTATTGCCGGGGAGCTGTTTTTT
CDR3 protein: CASSQGTGGIAGELFF

J gene: TRBJ2-3
clone size: -
D gene: TRBD2
V gene: TRBV6-1
CDR3 DNA: TGTGCCAGCAGTGAAGGGACTAGCGGGGGGTTAAATACGCAGTATTTT
CDR3 protein: CASSEGTSGGLNTQYF

J gene: TRBJ1-6
clone size: few
D gene: -
V gene: TRBV7-9
CDR3 DNA: TGTGCCAGCAGCTTAGCCGATTCACCCCTCCACTTT
CDR3 protein: CASSLADSPLHF

J gene: TRBJ2-2
clone size: -
D gene: TRBD2
V gene: TRBV30
CDR3 DNA: TGTGCCCCGACGTCCCCCAGCGGGGGCCCGAACACCGGGGAGCTGTTTTTT
CDR3 protein: CAPTSPSGGPNTGELFF

J gene: TRBJ1-5
clone size: -
D gene: TRBD1
V gene: TRBV5-6
CDR3 DNA: TGTGCCAGCAGCCTGGGACAGGGTATCAATCAGCCCCAGCATTTT
CDR3 protein: CASSLGQGINQPQHF